These 28 T cell receptor beta chains came from one sample sequenced in a study of tumor-infiltrating lymphocytes in primary liver carcinoma (dated by TCRdb to the late 2010s). Blood RNA was extracted from unsorted whole blood using TRIzol reagent, and germline DNA was obtained with the DNeasy Blood & Tissue kit. These reads were obtained on an Illumina HiSeq 2500. Using a constant-region primer and ProtoScript II reverse transcriptase, TCRbeta-specific cDNA was reverse-transcribed from about 0.45 ug total RNA. Construction of the TCRbeta libraries relied on three nested rounds of multiplex PCR, following a slightly modified ARM-PCR procedure. Each of the first two PCR rounds ran for approximately 10 cycles using multiplex TRBV1-TRBV30 forward primers together with a Cbeta reverse primer. Through fastp at Q25 and MiXCR, TCRdb rebuilt clones from the public reads, retaining in-frame beta chains. CDR3 protein sequences are deduplicated, and each keeps its most common genes and DNA. A total of 310,000 or so distinct CDR3 sequences appear in this sample, roughly two thirds of them only once. The ten largest clonotypes hold approximately 5.9% of the sample.

The sample comprised peripheral blood. These receptors were collected from a man aged 35 to 55 with primary liver carcinoma and hepatitis B virus infection.

The rearrangement links TRBV14 to TRBJ2-5, with TRBD1 matching 7 bases. The V and J ends lost 3 bases and 2 bases, in that order; junction bases with no gene match: 6. CDR3 length: 15 residues. Germline lookup yields CDR1 SGHDN and CDR2 FVKESK. The chain's CDR3 is CASSQRGTVQETQYF. CDR3 bases: TGTGCCAGCAGCCAGAGGGGGACAGTGCAAGAGACCCAGTACTTC. The complete variable domain, with remaining parts taken from reference TRBV14 and TRBJ2-5, reads EAGVTQFPSHSVIEKGQTVTLRCDPISGHDNLYWYRRVMGKEIKFLLHFVKESKQDESGMPNNRFLAERTGGTYSTLKVQPAELEDSGVYFCASSQRGTVQETQYFGPGTRLLVL.

This clonotype occurred a few times. This chain joins TRBV6-1 and TRBJ1-2; TRBD1 aligns across 8 bases. CDR3 length: 15 residues. V trimming: 2 bases; J trimming: 1 base; junction bases outside the gene matches: 3. Germline V CDR1 and CDR2: MNHNS, SASEGT. CDR3 in DNA: TGTGCCAGCAGTGAAATAGGACAGGGTAACTATGGCTACACCTTC. It encodes CASSEIGQGNYGYTF.

A note on this clonotype: A read error is possible here, since a much larger clone lies one base away. The V and J genes are TRBV12-3 or TRBV12-4 and TRBJ2-1, with D perhaps matching TRBD2 (5 bases). The CDR3 has 15 amino acids. CDR3 DNA sequence: TGTGCCAGCAGTTTAGACGGGGTCTCCTACAATGAGCAGCTCTTC. Translation gives CASSLDGVSYNEQLF.

This clonotype has only a few counts. This chain links TRBV28 with TRBJ1-1, with a weak D call TRBD1 (6 bases). Germline V gives CDR1 MDHEN, CDR2 SYDVKM. Deletions cut 4 bases from V and 5 bases from J, with 17 bases between. This CDR3 has 15 residues. CDR3 DNA: TGTGCCAGCAGTTACACAACAGGGTTGTCGACTGAAGCTTTCTTT. This sequence encodes CASSYTTGLSTEAFF.

The CDR3 sequence: CAIRGSDGSDTQYF. CDR3 sequence (DNA): TGTGCCATCCGGGGCTCGGACGGGAGCGATACGCAGTATTTT. This sequence joins TRBV10-3 and TRBJ2-3; weak D call: TRBD2 (6 bases). Deletions cut 8 bases from V and 6 bases from J, with 18 bases between. The length of the CDR3 is 14 residues. CDR1 is ENHRY, CDR2 SYGVKD, per germline.

Turning to this clonotype: With a much larger clone just one base away, this may be a read error. The chain's CDR3 is CASSSMSAGAFSYNEQFF. DNA of the CDR3: TGTGCCAGCAGCTCAATGTCAGCGGGAGCTTTCTCCTACAATGAGCAGTTCTTC. This chain connects TRBV6-5 to TRBJ2-1, with TRBD2 identical over 8 bases. The trim removed 6 bases at V and 0 bases at J, leaving 13 bases unmatched. CDR1 and CDR2 (germline): MNHEY, SVGAGI. This CDR3 region has 18 residues.

For this clonotype: This may arise from a read error, as a much more abundant clone is one base away. V usage is TRBV12-3 or TRBV12-4 and J usage is TRBJ2-3; D may correspond to TRBD1 or TRBD2 (5 bases each). Deletions cut 6 bases from V and 8 bases from J, with 24 bases between. This CDR3 contains 16 residues. CDR3 coding DNA: TGTGCCAGCAGGACGAGTTCCCGAGGGGCAGCAGGTACGCAGTATTTT. This sequence encodes CASRTSSRGAAGTQYF.

The chain has TRBV7-3 and TRBJ2-6; TRBD1 is a possible D gene (6 bases). V was shortened by 5 bases and J by 0 bases, with 11 bases between the two germline ends. CDR1 SGHTA and CDR2 FQGTGA come from the germline V gene. The CDR3 is 16 amino acids. Here the CDR3 DNA reads TGTGCCAGCAGCGAACAGGGAAGCTCTGGGGCCAACGTCCTGACTTTC. Amino acid sequence: CASSEQGSSGANVLTF.

Concerning this clonotype itself: The conserved final phenylalanine or tryptophan is absent from the CDR3, which likely points to a read error. The chain joins TRBV11-2 to TRBJ2-3; D is undetermined. This CDR3 region has 13 residues. CDR1 is SGHAT and CDR2 is FQNNGV in the germline V gene. CDR3 sequence: CASNLDRTDTQYL. Here the CDR3 DNA reads TGTGCCAGCAACTTAGATAGAACAGATACGCAGTATCTT.

As concerns this clonotype: The junction departs from germline at one end; a sequencing error may be responsible. The genes are TRBV4-3 and TRBJ1-1, with no clear D. CDR1 and CDR2 (germline): LGHNA, YSLEER. This CDR3 contains 13 residues. CDR3: CASSRIRNTEAFF. Here the CDR3 DNA reads TGTGCCAGCAGCCGCATAAGGAACACTGAAGCTTTCTTT.

To note about this clonotype: A much larger clone differs from this one at a single base, so this may be a read error. The chain has TRBV6-5 and TRBJ1-1, with 7 nucleotides matching TRBD1. The CDR3 runs to 15 residues. Germline V CDR1 and CDR2: MNHEY, SVGAGI. CDR3 DNA: TGTGCCTGCAGTTCAGGACAGGCAGCCTTCACTGAAGCTTTCTTT. Its protein product is CACSSGQAAFTEAFF.

This chain joins TRBV4-2 and TRBJ2-1, with TRBD2 identical over 8 bases. The CDR3 consists of 15 residues. V lost 0 bases and J lost 6; bases outside the gene matches: 4. CDR1 is LGHNA and CDR2 is YNFKEQ in the germline V gene. The CDR3, as DNA: TGTGCCAGCAGCCAAGACTGGCGGGGGGCCAATGAGCAGTTCTTC. Translation: CASSQDWRGANEQFF.

About this clonotype: The CDR3 end shows no conserved phenylalanine or tryptophan, and so a read error is likely. The DNA is omitted, as the CDR3 cannot be located on it reliably, and the CDR3 follows TCRdb's listing. The chain joins TRBV11-3 to TRBJ2-7; TRBD2, the table's D call, lacks a check against the DNA. Germline V lookup: CDR1 SGHNT, CDR2 YENEEA. The CDR3 is made up of 13 amino acids, end residues included. CDR3 sequence: CASSFREDSEQCS.

A note on this clonotype: No conserved phenylalanine or tryptophan ends this CDR3, so it is likely a read error. CDR3 DNA: TGTGCCAGCAGTGCCATAAGGCTAGCGGGAGGAGAGACCCAGTACTCC. Translated: CASSAIRLAGGETQYS. The chain combines TRBV11-2 with TRBJ2-5; TRBD2 agrees at 11 bases. Trimming at V came to 6 bases and at J to 4 bases, leaving 10 bases not matched to a gene. Germline V gene sequence: CDR1 SGHAT, CDR2 FQNNGV. This CDR3 comprises 16 residues.

This clonotype was observed a single time. The chain has TRBV12-3 or TRBV12-4 and TRBJ2-7, with 9 bases matching TRBD1. V gave up 5 bases and J gave up 6 bases; unmatched junction bases: 8. The CDR3 loop spans 14 amino acids. DNA for the CDR3: TGTGCCAGCAGTCATACCGGGACAGGGCGCGAGCAGTACTTC. It yields the protein CASSHTGTGREQYF.

This rearrangement joins TRBV28 to TRBJ2-3; D is unresolved. This CDR3 spans 15 amino acids. Trimming took 5 bases from V and 2 from J, leaving 14 bases between them. CDR1 and CDR2 from the germline V gene are MDHEN and SYDVKM. Here the CDR3 DNA reads TGTGCCAGCAGTCCTCGGGCAGGTTTCACAGATACGCAGTATTTT. Amino acid sequence: CASSPRAGFTDTQYF.

The sample holds one count of this clonotype. Lacking the conserved final phenylalanine or tryptophan, this CDR3 likely reflects a read error. This rearrangement joins TRBV4-1 to TRBJ2-1, with D maybe TRBD2 (5 bases). CDR1 MGHRA and CDR2 YSYEKL come from the germline V gene. Trimming pared 11 bases from V and 6 bases from J, leaving 23 bases between. The CDR3 totals 15 residues. CDR3 sequence reads: CACSQLEGAGNEQFL. DNA for the CDR3: TGCGCCTGTAGCCAATTAGAGGGCGCAGGCAATGAGCAGTTCCTC.

The table lists this clonotype with many counts. The V call is TRBV6-5, the J call TRBJ2-7; 11 bases line up with TRBD2. V trimming: 6 bases; J trimming: 3 bases; junction bases outside the gene matches: 4. The CDR3 runs 14 residues. Germline V CDR1 and CDR2: MNHEY, SVGAGI. The CDR3 DNA reads as TGTGCCAGCAGAGCGACTAGCGGGATCTACGAGCAGTACTTC. This sequence encodes CASRATSGIYEQYF.

As for this clonotype: Mismatch with germline at one junction end may stem from a read error. This chain joins TRBV6-6 and TRBJ2-2, with D possibly being TRBD2 (5 bases). Germline lookup yields CDR1 MNHNY and CDR2 SVGAGI (reference sequence). The CDR3 totals 15 residues. The CDR3 region is CANSYSTQFSGELLF. DNA of the CDR3: TGTGCCAACAGTTACTCGACCCAGTTCTCCGGGGAGCTGCTTTTT.

This sequence joins TRBV29-1 and TRBJ2-5, with 13 bases matching TRBD2. The CDR3 sequence is 14 residues long. Germline-derived CDR1 and CDR2 are SQVTM and ANQGSEA. V was pared by 8 bases and J by 4 bases, with 7 bases of the junction left unmatched. The CDR3 loop is CSNALAGGLETQYF. The CDR3 nucleotides read TGCAGCAATGCACTAGCGGGAGGGTTAGAGACCCAGTACTTC.

Concerning this clonotype: One base away lies a much larger clone, so this may be a sequencing read error. The chain recombines TRBV5-4 with TRBJ2-1; 10 bases are shared with TRBD2. CDR1 is SGHNT, CDR2 YYREEE, per germline (reference sequence). V shed 5 bases and J 10 bases; nucleotides not matched to a gene: 9. This CDR3 has 14 amino acids. The CDR3 coding sequence is TGTGCCAGCAGTTCATGGACTAGCGGTTGGGAGCAGTTCTTC. Its translation is CASSSWTSGWEQFF.

As to this clonotype: With a much larger clone just one base away, this may be a read error. The gene calls are TRBV6-2 or TRBV6-3 and TRBJ1-1, with D possibly matching TRBD1 (5 bases). The germline gives CDR1 MNHEY, CDR2 SVGEGT. This CDR3 contains 14 residues. The CDR3 coding sequence is TGTGCCGGCAGGAATGGGGGTATGAACACTGAAGTTTTCTTT. This sequence encodes CAGRNGGMNTEVFF.

This sequence joins TRBV6-5 and TRBJ2-7, with TRBD1 matching over 8 bases. Per the germline V gene, CDR1 is MNHEY and CDR2 is SVGAGI. The CDR3 contains 14 residues. Losses at the gene ends were 7 bases for V and 6 bases for J; bases not matched to a gene: 11. This chain's CDR3 is CASNPWQGAFEQYF. Here the CDR3 DNA reads TGTGCCAGCAATCCCTGGCAGGGGGCATTCGAGCAGTACTTC.

The chain joins TRBV11-2 to TRBJ2-7; 11 nucleotides match TRBD2. Losses at the gene ends were 4 bases for V and 5 bases for J; bases not matched to a gene: 7. The CDR3 runs 15 residues. CDR1 is SGHAT and CDR2 is FQNNGV in the germline V gene. Written as DNA, the CDR3 is TGTGCCAGCAGCTCTACTAGCGGGGGCTTCCACGAGCAGTACTTC. This encodes CASSSTSGGFHEQYF.

Comments on this clonotype: A read error may explain this, as a much larger clone is one base away. The chain links TRBV28 to TRBJ1-5, with 10 positions matching TRBD1. CDR1 is MDHEN and CDR2 is SYDVKM in the germline V gene. CDR3 size: 17 residues. V lost 3 bases and J lost 3; bases outside the gene matches: 8. The DNA for the CDR3 is TGTGCCAGCAGTTTGGGACAGGGGAAAAATAACAATCAGCCCCAGCATTTT. Its protein product is CASSLGQGKNNNQPQHF.

The J gene is TRBJ2-1, the V gene TRBV11-2; unclear D gene. The length of the CDR3 is 11 residues. Germline values: CDR1 SGHAT, CDR2 FQNNGV. V was clipped by 7 bases and J by 9 bases, with 10 bases between them. CDR3 in amino acids: CASNERREQFF. In DNA, the CDR3 is TGTGCCAGCAACGAACGTCGTGAGCAGTTCTTC.

The sample holds many counts of this clonotype. The chain employs TRBV11-3 and TRBJ2-3; D is undetermined. The CDR3 loop spans 12 amino acids. Germline V gene lookup returns CDR1 SGHNT and CDR2 YENEEA. V was shortened by 3 bases and J by 8 bases, with 9 bases between the two germline ends. CDR3 in amino acids: CASSFDTGTQYF. The CDR3 region has the DNA TGTGCCAGCAGCTTCGACACGGGTACGCAGTATTTT.

With respect to this clonotype: One junction end does not reproduce the germline sequence, and a read error may be involved. For the CDR3, the DNA is TGTGCCATCAGAGAACGGGAGTCGATCTCTGGAAACACAATATATTTT. It translates to CAIRERESISGNTIYF. The rearrangement uses TRBV10-3 and TRBJ1-3; D is unresolved. The V gene's germline CDR1 is ENHRY and CDR2 SYGVKD. The CDR3 contains 16 residues.